Below are 13 T cell receptor beta chains sequenced from a single sample in a study of OX40 agonist ivuxolimab in advanced cancers. Using immunoSEQ multiplex PCR, the repertoire was profiled, and TCRdb retains in-frame clones only, with some absent. Among 25,000 to 35,000 clones listed, roughly 90% were seen once. Sequencing was performed on CD4+ or CD8+ T cells sorted from blood, taken in a trial of the OX40 agonist ivuxolimab. Receptor source: an adult with an advanced solid tumor such as melanoma, head and neck, liver or kidney cancer.

This clone occurred a few times. This chain connects TRBV28 to TRBJ2-7; D is uncertain. The CDR3 is 10 amino acids. V was cut by 8 bases and J by 2 bases, with 4 bases left in between. In germline, CDR1 is MDHEN, CDR2 SYDVKM. The CDR3 is CASGTYEQYF. In DNA, the CDR3 is TGTGCCAGCGGGACCTACGAGCAGTACTTC.

The V call is TRBV4-1, the J call TRBJ1-1; the D is unclear. CDR3 length: 16 residues. Germline V CDR1 and CDR2: MGHRA, YSYEKL. The V end was cut by 5 bases, the J end by 0 bases, with 16 bases between. The CDR3 DNA follows: TGCGCCAGCAGCGAAGCGTCGACGGTCATGAACACTGAAGCTTTCTTT. Protein: CASSEASTVMNTEAFF.

The V and J genes are TRBV27 and TRBJ1-1; 7 nucleotides line up with TRBD1. Germline V gives CDR1 MNHEY, CDR2 SMNVEV (reference sequence). The CDR3 length is 15 residues. The V and J ends lost 6 bases and 1 base, in that order; junction bases with no gene match: 8. The CDR3 sequence: CASSVEGTANTEAFF. CDR3 coding DNA: TGTGCCAGCAGCGTAGAGGGGACAGCGAACACTGAAGCTTTCTTT.

The rearrangement uses TRBV4-1 and TRBJ1-6, with 7 bases lining up with TRBD1. The CDR3 loop spans 16 amino acids. With 2 bases clipped from V and 5 bases from J, the junction kept 6 bases outside the gene matches. The germline CDR1 and CDR2 sequences are MGHRA and YSYEKL. CDR3 DNA sequence: TGCGCCAGCAGCCAATGGGGCAGGGGGAATAATTCACCCCTCCACTTT. It codes for CASSQWGRGNNSPLHF.

The J gene is TRBJ2-2, the V gene TRBV7-9; TRBD2 matches at 9 bases. This CDR3 is 17 amino acids long. Trimming cost V 5 bases and J 0 bases; bases outside gene matches: 7. In germline, CDR1 is SEHNR, CDR2 FQNEAQ (reference sequence). DNA for the CDR3: TGTGCCAGCAGCGCGGGACTAGCTCTCACGAACACCGGGGAGCTGTTTTTT. Translation gives CASSAGLALTNTGELFF.

The rearrangement joins TRBV6-5 to TRBJ1-3; no clear D gene. Between the trimmed V and J ends, which lost 6 bases and 4 bases, there was a span of 13 bases. From germline, CDR1 is MNHEY and CDR2 SVGAGI. This CDR3 spans 14 amino acids. The CDR3 nucleotides are TGTGCCAGCAGCCTGAGGGAGGTCGGAAACACCATATATTTT. This translates into CASSLREVGNTIYF.

The rearrangement uses TRBV4-1 and TRBJ2-3; D possibly corresponds to TRBD1 (5 bases). This CDR3 spans 14 amino acids. Trimming took 4 bases from V and 0 from J, leaving 8 bases between them. The V gene's germline CDR1 is MGHRA and CDR2 YSYEKL. The CDR3 here is CASSPTASTDTQYF. DNA of the CDR3: TGCGCCAGCAGCCCGACAGCTAGCACAGATACGCAGTATTTT.

The genes are TRBV9 and TRBJ1-5; no definite D call. Germline lookup yields CDR1 SGDLS and CDR2 YYNGEE. Between the trimmed V and J ends, which lost 0 bases and 1 base, there was a span of 5 bases. The CDR3 spans 14 residues. Here the CDR3 DNA reads TGTGCCAGCAGCGTAGAACCCAGCAATCAGCCCCAGCATTTT. Protein: CASSVEPSNQPQHF.

V and J are TRBV5-4 and TRBJ2-7, with TRBD2 identical over 10 bases. Trimming took 5 bases from V and 2 from J; bases not matched to a gene: 7. Germline CDR1 SGHNT, CDR2 YYREEE (reference sequence). This CDR3 region has 15 residues. This CDR3 is CASSGGLADPYEQYF. CDR3 nucleotides: TGTGCCAGCAGTGGTGGACTAGCGGACCCCTACGAGCAGTACTTC.

This chain connects TRBV7-2 to TRBJ2-7, with 11 bases matching TRBD2. Germline CDR1 and CDR2: SGHTA and FQGNSA. The CDR3 runs 14 residues. V dropped 4 bases and J dropped 3; count of bases not matched to a gene: 2. The CDR3 DNA reads as TGTGCCAGCAGCTCGGGACTAGCGGTCTACGAGCAGTACTTC. Protein sequence: CASSSGLAVYEQYF.

The rearrangement links TRBV6-5 to TRBJ2-1; no firm D call. The V gene's germline CDR1 is MNHEY and CDR2 SVGAGI. The CDR3 totals 15 residues. The V end lost 7 bases, the J end lost 0 bases, and 13 bases lay between the germline ends. The CDR3 DNA reads TGTGCCAGCACCCCAGGAGCAAACTCCTACAATGAGCAGTTCTTC. Translating it yields CASTPGANSYNEQFF.

V usage is TRBV4-3 and J usage is TRBJ2-1, with D possibly matching TRBD2 (6 bases). The germline V gene has CDR1 LGHNA and CDR2 YSLEER. Trimming left V 2 bases short and J 7 bases short, with 21 bases between. CDR3 length equals 17 residues. The CDR3 DNA sequence: TGCGCCAGCAGCCAAAATGGGGGTGGTCCACGGGGGAATGAGCAGTTCTTC. Translated: CASSQNGGGPRGNEQFF.

The J gene is TRBJ2-7, the V gene TRBV4-1; D not certain. Trimming removed 0 bases from V and 6 bases from J, with 9 bases in between. Looked up from germline, CDR1 is MGHRA and CDR2 is YSYEKL. CDR3 length equals 13 residues. The CDR3 DNA follows: TGCGCCAGCAGCCAAGACAACTATAGCGAGCAGTACTTC. Protein sequence: CASSQDNYSEQYF.